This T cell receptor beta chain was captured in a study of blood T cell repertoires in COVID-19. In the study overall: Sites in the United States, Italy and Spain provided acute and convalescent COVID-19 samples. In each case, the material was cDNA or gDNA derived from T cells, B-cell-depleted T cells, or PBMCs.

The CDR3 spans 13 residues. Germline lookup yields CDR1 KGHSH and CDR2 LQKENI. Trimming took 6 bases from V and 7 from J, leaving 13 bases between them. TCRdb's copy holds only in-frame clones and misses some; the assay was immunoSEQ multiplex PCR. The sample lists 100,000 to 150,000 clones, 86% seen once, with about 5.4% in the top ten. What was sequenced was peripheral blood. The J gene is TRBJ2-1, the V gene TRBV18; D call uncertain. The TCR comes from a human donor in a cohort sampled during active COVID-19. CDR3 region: CASSNQVDNEQFF. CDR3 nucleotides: TGTGCCAGCTCGAACCAAGTAGATAATGAGCAGTTCTTC.